A single sample gave rise to the 5 T cell receptor beta chains below, sequenced in a study of T cell responses to AZD1222 COVID-19 vaccine. Sequencing used immunoSEQ multiplex PCR; TCRdb keeps in-frame clones, though not all of them. The sample has 130,000 to 150,000 clones, about 91% seen once. Specimen: peripheral blood, collected on day 0 of AZD1222 vaccination. These receptors were taken from an adult in good health.

J is TRBJ2-3 and V is TRBV11-3; D remains ambiguous. This CDR3 is 13 amino acids long. CDR1 and CDR2 from the germline V gene are SGHNT and YENEEA. V lost 1 base and J lost 2, with 4 bases in between. DNA of the CDR3: TGTGCCAGCAGCTTAGGGTACACAGATACGCAGTATTTT. It is translated as CASSLGYTDTQYF.

V gene TRBV5-1 combines with J gene TRBJ2-3; maybe TRBD2 (7 bases). The germline V gene encodes CDR1 SGHRS and CDR2 YFSETQ. V lost 2 bases and J 1 base, leaving 14 bases between the germline ends. The CDR3 contains 16 residues. The CDR3 spells CASSFSSGGRTDTQYF. In nucleotides, the CDR3 is TGCGCCAGCAGCTTTTCGTCCGGGGGGCGCACAGATACGCAGTATTTT.

The chain links TRBV11-2 to TRBJ1-4, with no clear D. This CDR3 comprises 13 residues. Germline V gene sequence: CDR1 SGHAT, CDR2 FQNNGV. Trimming left V 1 base short and J 14 bases short, with 14 bases between. This CDR3 is CASSLGIGFRLFF. Written as DNA, the CDR3 is TGTGCCAGCAGCTTAGGTATCGGTTTTAGGCTGTTTTTT.

Points on this clone: Other DNA sequences from this sample encode an identical CDR3 as well. The chain has TRBV10-3 and TRBJ2-3; D is perhaps TRBD1 or TRBD2 (5 bases each). The germline V and J ends were trimmed by 4 bases and 6 bases, with 5 bases remaining between them. Germline V gene sequence: CDR1 ENHRY, CDR2 SYGVKD. CDR3 length: 11 residues. The CDR3 sequence is CAISGGDTQYF. CDR3 in DNA: TGTGCCATCAGTGGGGGGGATACGCAGTATTTT.

J is TRBJ1-1 and V is TRBV30; D unclear. CDR3 length: 17 amino acids. In germline, CDR1 is GTSNPN, CDR2 SVGIG (reference sequence). V was pared by 0 bases and J by 3 bases, with 20 bases between. CDR3 coding DNA: TGTGCCTGGAGTGTACTGGCCAGCATAACCGGGTACACTGAAGCTTTCTTT. The encoded protein is CAWSVLASITGYTEAFF.